One sample yielded the 20 T cell receptor beta chains listed below, sequenced in a study of T cells in Graves' hyperthyroidism and ophthalmopathy. TCR beta CDR3 sequences were amplified from RNA transcripts. The study used the HTBI primer set for a first-round RT-PCR of the TCR CDR3. One entry per CDR3 protein, called by TCRdb with MiXCR from the multiplex PCR reads. This table has hundreds of thousands of distinct CDR3 sequences, around a quarter appearing once. Sequencing input: blood. The origin of the receptors is a young woman with Graves' ophthalmopathy.

At least ten counts were recorded for this clonotype. The chain is built from TRBV5-1 and TRBJ2-2, with TRBD1 as a possible D gene (5 bases). This CDR3 has 16 residues. From germline, CDR1 is SGHRS and CDR2 YFSETQ. V was shortened by 3 bases and J by 1 base, with 13 bases between the two germline ends. The DNA of the CDR3 is TGCGCCAGCAGCTGGTCAGGGAACCTGAACACCGGGGAGCTGTTTTTT. This codes for CASSWSGNLNTGELFF.

This clonotype was observed a few times. The CDR3 reads CASSLDMAGGNTEAFF. CDR3 in DNA: TGTGCCAGCAGCTTAGATATGGCAGGGGGGAACACTGAAGCTTTCTTT. The chain has TRBV7-9 and TRBJ1-1; 7 nucleotides line up with TRBD1. The CDR3 contains 16 residues. Germline lookup yields CDR1 SEHNR and CDR2 FQNEAQ (reference sequence). J was trimmed by 1 base and V by 1 base; bases with no gene match: 6.

This clonotype has ten or more counts. The V gene is TRBV12-3 or TRBV12-4, the J gene TRBJ2-7, with D maybe TRBD2 (6 bases). This CDR3 contains 11 residues. V shed 8 bases and J shed 6 bases, with 11 bases lying between them. The CDR3 region has the DNA TGTGCCAGCGGCGGGGCGGCCGAGCAGTACTTC. The encoded protein is CASGGAAEQYF.

The chain carries TRBV11-2 and TRBJ1-1, with D perhaps TRBD1 (5 bases). This CDR3 is built from 12 residues. Germline V gives CDR1 SGHAT, CDR2 FQNNGV. The germline V and J ends were trimmed by 3 bases and 10 bases, with 12 bases remaining between them. CDR3 in DNA: TGTGCCAGCAGCTTCATTCAGGGACGAGCTTTCTTT. It encodes CASSFIQGRAFF.

This clonotype has a count of ten or more. The rearrangement uses TRBV6-2 or TRBV6-3 and TRBJ2-7; maybe TRBD2 (6 bases). The CDR3 covers 13 residues. Germline-derived CDR1 and CDR2 are MNHEY and SVGEGT. The ends were cut back, 8 bases at V and 4 bases at J, with 15 bases in the middle. In nucleotides, the CDR3 is TGTGCCAGCTTAGGACTACCAAATTACGAGCAGTACTTC. It translates to CASLGLPNYEQYF.

The genes are TRBV10-3 and TRBJ2-5, with D perhaps matching TRBD1 or TRBD2 (5 bases each). V lost 2 bases and J lost 5, with 15 bases in between. The germline V gene has CDR1 ENHRY and CDR2 SYGVKD. This CDR3 is 15 amino acids long. The CDR3 loop reads CAISEAGTERETQYF. In nucleotides, the CDR3 is TGTGCCATCAGTGAGGCCGGGACGGAACGGGAGACCCAGTACTTC.

The chain employs TRBV27 and TRBJ2-7; no clear D. V was cut by 0 bases and J by 0 bases, with 9 bases left in between. The CDR3 is 15 amino acids. Germline V gives CDR1 MNHEY, CDR2 SMNVEV (reference sequence). The CDR3 nucleotides are TGTGCCAGCAGTTTATCGTTCGACGGCTCCTACGAGCAGTACTTC. It yields the protein CASSLSFDGSYEQYF.

The chain joins TRBV12-3 or TRBV12-4 to TRBJ2-5; 11 bases align to TRBD2. The CDR3 totals 18 residues. The V and J ends lost 2 bases and 1 base, in that order; junction bases with no gene match: 9. Here the CDR3 reads CASSLRTSGFSSQETQYF. CDR3 coding DNA: TGTGCCAGCAGTTTACGGACTAGCGGGTTCTCCTCCCAAGAGACCCAGTACTTC.

The sample holds many counts of this clonotype. CDR3 loop: CATRRAGELFF. As DNA, the CDR3 is TGTGCCACGAGAAGGGCCGGGGAGCTGTTTTTT. The V and J genes are TRBV6-2 or TRBV6-3 and TRBJ2-2; D is ambiguous. CDR3 length equals 11 residues. Per the germline V gene, CDR1 is MNHEY and CDR2 is SVGEGT. V was shortened by 10 bases and J by 6 bases, with 9 bases between the two germline ends.

The chain is built from TRBV6-5 and TRBJ1-1, with D unclear. This CDR3 comprises 15 residues. Germline V gives CDR1 MNHEY, CDR2 SVGAGI. V lost 0 bases to trimming and J lost 3 bases, with 11 bases between them. The DNA of the CDR3 is TGTGCCAGCAGTTACTCAGGCGCCGTGTACACTGAAGCTTTCTTT. Protein: CASSYSGAVYTEAFF.

The chain joins TRBV11-1 to TRBJ1-3; D is undetermined. Trimming took 5 bases from V and 4 from J, leaving 21 bases between them. Germline CDR1 reads SGHAT; CDR2 reads FQDESV (reference sequence). CDR3 length: 17 residues. The CDR3 bases are TGTGCCAGCAGCCCGCGCCCTGGACGGTCCCCCGGAAACACCATATATTTT. Protein: CASSPRPGRSPGNTIYF.

The DNA of the CDR3 is TGTGCCAGCAGGGGGGACAGGGGTTACACCGGGGAGCTGTTTTTT. Translation: CASRGDRGYTGELFF. The chain couples TRBV12-3 or TRBV12-4 to TRBJ2-2; 10 nucleotides align to TRBD1. V lost 6 bases and J lost 3; bases outside the gene matches: 4. The CDR3 has 15 residues.

The V gene is TRBV7-6, the J gene TRBJ1-1, with 10 bases identical to TRBD1. J gave up 5 bases and V 5 bases, and 8 bases lay outside the gene matches. CDR3 length: 15 amino acids. Per the germline V gene, CDR1 is SGHVS and CDR2 is FNYEAQ. The DNA for the CDR3 is TGTGCCAGCAGCCCGACAGGGGGCCAGGGGACTGAAGCTTTCTTT. Translation: CASSPTGGQGTEAFF.

The chain links TRBV20-1 to TRBJ2-7; 8 nucleotides agree with TRBD1. The trim removed 5 bases at V and 2 bases at J, leaving 8 bases unmatched. The CDR3 runs 14 residues. Germline V gene sequence: CDR1 DFQATT, CDR2 SNEGSKA (reference sequence). The CDR3: CSAQKTGAPYEQYF. Written as DNA, the CDR3 is TGCAGTGCTCAGAAGACAGGGGCCCCCTACGAGCAGTACTTC.

This clonotype has ten or more counts. With a much larger clone just one base away, this may be a read error. The chain carries TRBV27 and TRBJ2-7, with TRBD1 matching over 8 bases. Germline loops: CDR1 MNHEY, CDR2 SMNVEV (reference sequence). The CDR3 consists of 13 residues. V lost 5 bases and J lost 2; bases outside the gene matches: 2. The CDR3 DNA reads as TGTGCCAGCAGTACGACAGGGGCCTACGAGCAGTACTTC. This encodes CASSTTGAYEQYF.

This clonotype appeared a few times. J is TRBJ2-5 and V is TRBV29-1; D remains ambiguous. In germline, CDR1 is SQVTM, CDR2 ANQGSEA. The CDR3 extends over 11 amino acids. V dropped 6 bases and J dropped 0 bases, with 5 bases sitting between them. This chain's CDR3 is CSVGYQETQYF. The CDR3 region has the DNA TGCAGCGTCGGGTACCAAGAGACCCAGTACTTC. The full variable domain, completed using reference TRBV29-1 and TRBJ2-5, is SAVISQKPSRDICQRGTSLTIQCQVDSQVTMMFWYRQQPGQSLTLIATANQGSEATYESGFVIDKFPISRPNLTFSTLTVSNMSPEDSSIYLCSVGYQETQYFGPGTRLLVL.

This clonotype appeared many times. The chain has TRBV9 and TRBJ1-2; 9 bases are a match to TRBD1. The CDR3 contains 19 residues. V was clipped by 6 bases and J by 3 bases; unmatched bases: 21. Germline loops: CDR1 SGDLS, CDR2 YYNGEE. The CDR3, as DNA: TGTGCCAGCACTCTGGTCCGAGATCCTGGACAGGGGTGCGACTATGGCTACACCTTC. The encoded protein is CASTLVRDPGQGCDYGYTF.

As concerns this clonotype: This could be a read error, since a much larger clone is one nucleotide away. The chain carries TRBV6-5 and TRBJ1-5; 7 nucleotides line up with TRBD1. Per the germline V gene, CDR1 is MNHEY and CDR2 is SVGAGI. Trimming took 7 bases from V and 1 from J; bases not matched to a gene: 10. The CDR3 has 16 amino acids. The CDR3 nucleotides read TGTGCCAGCATTTCCTCGACAGGGTTCAGCAATCAGCCCCAGCATTTT. Amino acids: CASISSTGFSNQPQHF.

This clonotype has just a few counts. The chain combines TRBV12-3 or TRBV12-4 with TRBJ2-7, with a weak D call TRBD2 (5 bases). This CDR3 has 13 residues. Trimming took 7 bases from V and 6 from J, leaving 16 bases between them. CDR3 in amino acids: CASTRTESGEQYF. DNA for the CDR3: TGTGCCAGCACGAGGACTGAATCTGGCGAGCAGTACTTC.

The table lists this clonotype with a few counts. This rearrangement joins TRBV15 to TRBJ2-5; D unresolved. Trimming shortened V by 1 base and J by 5 bases, and 8 bases separated the two germline ends. Looked up from germline, CDR1 is LNHNV and CDR2 is YYDKDF (reference sequence). This CDR3 region has 13 residues. The DNA of the CDR3 is TGTGCCACCAGCAGAGCACCAGAGGAGACCCAGTACTTC. Translating it yields CATSRAPEETQYF.